The clone carrying this T cell receptor (beta chain) was observed a handful of times. This entry is derived from a study of blood T cell repertoires in COVID-19. Study overall: There were acute and convalescent COVID-19 samples, and they came from the United States, Italy and Spain. The cDNA or gDNA used as material had been derived from T cells, B-cell-depleted T cells, or PBMCs.

Original processing notes: Reference gene primer amplification in the assay estimated nucleated cell counts. Profiling relied on immunoSEQ multiplex PCR, and the TCRdb table lists in-frame clones only, not all of them. D and trimming were read from the DNA, whereas the V and J calls and clone size are those reported in that table. The sample records tens of thousands of clones, about 85% being singletons. Trimming took 5 bases from V and 8 from J, leaving 12 bases between them. CDR1 is SEHNR and CDR2 is FQNEAQ in the germline V gene (reference sequence). The CDR3 sequence is 12 residues long. The source of this sequence is a human donor with acute or convalescent COVID-19. The donor label of this sample is uncertain. This chain links TRBV7-9 with TRBJ1-2; TRBD1 is a possible D gene (6 bases). Sequencing was performed on peripheral blood. The CDR3 DNA is TGTGCCAGCAGCCAGGGACAAGCGGGCTACACCTTC. This sequence encodes CASSQGQAGYTF.